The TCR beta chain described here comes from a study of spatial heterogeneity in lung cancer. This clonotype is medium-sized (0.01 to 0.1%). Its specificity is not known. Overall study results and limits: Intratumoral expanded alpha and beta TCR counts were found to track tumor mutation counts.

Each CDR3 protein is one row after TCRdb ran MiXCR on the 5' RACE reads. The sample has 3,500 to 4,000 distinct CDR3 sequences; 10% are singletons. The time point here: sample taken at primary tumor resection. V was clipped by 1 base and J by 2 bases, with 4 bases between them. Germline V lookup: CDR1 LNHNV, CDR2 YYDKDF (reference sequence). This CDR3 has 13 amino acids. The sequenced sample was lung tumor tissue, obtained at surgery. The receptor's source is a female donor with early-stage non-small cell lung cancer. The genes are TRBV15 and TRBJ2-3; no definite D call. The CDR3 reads CATSRANTDTQYF. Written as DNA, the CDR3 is TGTGCCACCAGCAGAGCTAACACAGATACGCAGTATTTT. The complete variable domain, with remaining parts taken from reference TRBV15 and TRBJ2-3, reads DAMVIQNPRYQVTQFGKPVTLSCSQTLNHNVMYWYQQKSSQAPKLLFHYYDKDFNNEADTPDNFQSRRPNTSFCFLDIRSPGLGDTAMYLCATSRANTDTQYFGPGTRLTVL.